This TCR beta chain was sequenced during a study of blood T cell repertoires in COVID-19. Study details: There were acute and convalescent COVID-19 samples, and they came from the United States, Italy and Spain. Nucleic acid was either cDNA or gDNA, and it came from T cells, B-cell-depleted T cells, or PBMCs.

The junction had 4 bases not matched to a gene; V was cut back by 6 bases and J by 4 bases. The CDR3 sequence is 14 residues long. Germline CDR1 SGHRS, CDR2 YFSETQ. As handled by the study authors: Estimation of nucleated cell counts was performed using reference gene primer amplification. Some clones are missing from TCRdb's copy, which holds only in-frame ones; the method was immunoSEQ multiplex PCR. Clone size and the V and J calls come from that table; the DNA yielded D and trimming. The data contain approximately 390,000 clones, 90% of them singletons. The sequence was obtained from a man younger than 30 with active or convalescent COVID-19. The sequencing input was peripheral blood. This chain joins TRBV5-1 and TRBJ2-3, with 11 bases identical to TRBD2. CDR3 sequence reads: CASTGLAGSDTQYF. The DNA for the CDR3 is TGCGCCAGCACCGGACTAGCGGGCTCAGATACGCAGTATTTT.